These T cell receptor beta chains were read from a single sample in a study of monozygotic twins with inflammatory bowel disease. Using the 5' RACE reads, TCRdb records one entry per CDR3 protein without DNA. The listing contains fewer than 550,000 distinct CDR3 sequences. The sample was blood. The origin of the receptors is a human donor with ulcerative colitis or Crohn's disease, or a healthy co-twin of an affected twin (not recorded which). The CDR3 runs from the conserved cysteine through the conserved F or W.

j_call: TRBJ2-3
v_call: TRBV29-1
cdr3_aa: CSVDWAYTDTQYF

j_call: TRBJ2-1
v_call: TRBV3-1
cdr3_aa: CASSQRGGEMFF

j_call: TRBJ2-7
v_call: TRBV5-1
cdr3_aa: CASSLRLNSYEQYF

j_call: TRBJ2-1
v_call: TRBV5-6
cdr3_aa: CASSLRTGANSYNEQFF

j_call: TRBJ1-1
v_call: TRBV29-1
cdr3_aa: CSVVKENTEAFF

j_call: TRBJ1-6
v_call: TRBV13
cdr3_aa: CASSSTGVLSFQPLHF

j_call: TRBJ2-7
v_call: TRBV7-2
cdr3_aa: CASSTAAGVSYEQYF

j_call: TRBJ2-5
v_call: TRBV7-9
cdr3_aa: CASSLTTRASQETQYF

j_call: TRBJ1-1
v_call: TRBV5-1
cdr3_aa: CASSLLGPLISEAFF

j_call: TRBJ2-1
v_call: TRBV7-2
cdr3_aa: CASSLGASGSYNEQFF